The 17 T cell receptor beta chains presented below share a single source sample, sequenced in a study of cytomegalovirus exposure and HLA in healthy donors. 13 Jbeta primers and 60 Vbeta primers were used for the PCR. Here immunoSEQ multiplex PCR was the method, and the copy in TCRdb shows in-frame clones only, minus some. The data show a few hundred thousand clones, with over 85% seen just once and about 2.3% held by the top ten. The specimen sequenced was PBMCs. The receptors derive from a woman aged 18-29 years in good health and CMV-seronegative.

V gene TRBV5-4 combines with J gene TRBJ2-7, with TRBD2 identical over 8 bases. CDR3 length: 15 residues. CDR1 and CDR2 (germline): SGHNT, YYREEE (reference sequence). The junction had 6 bases not matched to a gene; V was cut back by 2 bases and J by 2 bases. The CDR3 sequence: CASSLGTGGPYEQYF. DNA of the CDR3: TGTGCCAGCAGCTTAGGTACGGGGGGGCCCTACGAGCAGTACTTC.

This clone was counted a few times. The chain is built from TRBV19 and TRBJ2-1, with 11 bases matching TRBD1. CDR3 length: 15 residues. In germline, CDR1 is LNHDA, CDR2 SQIVND (reference sequence). The J segment lost 3 bases and the V segment lost 7 bases, leaving 5 bases of the junction unmatched. CDR3 DNA sequence: TGTGCCAGTAAACCTGGGACAGGGGGCTACAATGAGCAGTTCTTC. This gives the protein CASKPGTGGYNEQFF.

This chain joins TRBV10-1 and TRBJ1-2; D not certain. This CDR3 is 15 amino acids long. V was pared by 6 bases and J by 4 bases, with 18 bases between. CDR1 is WNHNN, CDR2 SYGVQD, per germline (reference sequence). CDR3 in amino acids: CASSPEGGGVYGYTF. The CDR3 DNA follows: TGCGCCAGCAGCCCGGAGGGCGGAGGAGTCTATGGCTACACCTTC.

This clone was seen a few times. The V gene is TRBV5-1, the J gene TRBJ2-7; unclear D gene. V was trimmed by 6 bases and J by 0 bases, leaving 10 bases between them. The germline V gene encodes CDR1 SGHRS and CDR2 YFSETQ. This CDR3 spans 13 amino acids. The CDR3 loop is CASKPDNSYEQYF. CDR3 DNA: TGCGCCAGCAAACCCGACAACTCCTACGAGCAGTACTTC.

Regarding this clone: This same CDR3 is encoded by further DNA sequences in the sample. The V call is TRBV18, the J call TRBJ2-3; TRBD2 agrees at 7 bases. The trim removed 0 bases at V and 2 bases at J, leaving 2 bases unmatched. This CDR3 has 15 amino acids. Germline V gives CDR1 KGHSH, CDR2 LQKENI. The CDR3 nucleotides are TGTGCCAGCTCACCACCGGGACTACCCACAGATACGCAGTATTTT. Its translation: CASSPPGLPTDTQYF.

The V and J genes are TRBV9 and TRBJ1-4; no clear D. CDR3 length: 14 amino acids. V was shortened by 2 bases and J by 8 bases, with 13 bases between the two germline ends. Germline loops: CDR1 SGDLS, CDR2 YYNGEE. CDR3 sequence (DNA): TGTGCCAGCAGCGTGTTTGTAGAACGGGAAAAACTGTTTTTT. Its translation is CASSVFVEREKLFF.

The chain combines TRBV2 with TRBJ1-4; maybe TRBD1 (6 bases). The V gene lost 7 bases and the J gene lost 11 bases, with 17 bases spanning the gap. CDR3 length: 13 amino acids. The germline V gene has CDR1 SNHLY and CDR2 FYNNEI. The CDR3 region is CASNKGVHGKLFF. CDR3 nucleotides: TGTGCCAGCAACAAGGGGGTGCATGGGAAACTGTTTTTT. Full variable domain (outside the CDR3, taken from reference TRBV2 and TRBJ1-4): EPEVTQTPSHQVTQMGQEVILRCVPISNHLYFYWYRQILGQKVEFLVSFYNNEISEKSEIFDDQFSVERPDGSNFTLKIRSTKLEDSAMYFCASNKGVHGKLFFGSGTQLSVL.

The CDR3 loop reads CASSARGAVMNTEAFF. The DNA for the CDR3 is TGTGCCAGCAGCGCCAGGGGAGCGGTTATGAACACTGAAGCTTTCTTT. The gene calls are TRBV9 and TRBJ1-1; tentatively, D is TRBD1 (6 bases). CDR3 length: 16 amino acids. V lost 3 bases to trimming and J lost 0 bases, with 15 bases between them. CDR1 and CDR2 from the germline V gene are SGDLS and YYNGEE.

The chain couples TRBV10-3 to TRBJ1-2; TRBD1 matches 9 bases. Germline assignment: CDR1 ENHRY and CDR2 SYGVKD. V was clipped by 10 bases and J by 8 bases; unmatched bases: 14. This CDR3 comprises 14 residues. Written as DNA, the CDR3 is TGTGCCAACCTTGGACCGGACAGGGGAGAGGGCTACACCTTC. This codes for CANLGPDRGEGYTF.

This clone came up once. V gene TRBV2 combines with J gene TRBJ2-1; 9 bases fit TRBD2. This CDR3 has 14 amino acids. Germline CDR1 SNHLY, CDR2 FYNNEI. V lost 7 bases, J lost 5 bases, and 6 bases stayed unmatched. The CDR3 is CASTASGDHNEQFF. The DNA for the CDR3 is TGTGCCAGCACGGCTAGCGGGGATCACAATGAGCAGTTCTTC.

The chain carries TRBV27 and TRBJ1-1, with D tentatively TRBD1 (6 bases). Between the trimmed V and J ends, which lost 2 bases and 8 bases, there was a span of 18 bases. Germline V gene sequence: CDR1 MNHEY, CDR2 SMNVEV (reference sequence). This CDR3 has 15 amino acids. The CDR3 here is CASSLLSDRTSEAFF. The CDR3 region has the DNA TGTGCCAGCAGTTTACTATCCGACAGGACTTCAGAAGCTTTCTTT.

The V call is TRBV16, the J call TRBJ1-2; the match to TRBD1 covers 8 bases. Trimming removed 0 bases from V and 3 bases from J; junction bases left unmatched: 6. The CDR3 is 16 amino acids. Germline V gene data show CDR1 as KGHSY and CDR2 as FQNENV. CDR3 DNA: TGTGCCAGCAGCCAATCCAGGGGGCGCGAAGACTATGGCTACACCTTC. This gives the protein CASSQSRGREDYGYTF. Full variable domain (missing parts from reference TRBV16 and TRBJ1-2): GEEVAQTPKHLVRGEGQKAKLYCAPIKGHSYVFWYQQVLKNEFKFLISFQNENVFDETGMPKERFSAKCLPNSPCSLEIQATKLEDSAVYFCASSQSRGREDYGYTFGSGTRLTVV.

A note on this clone: The junction departs from the called germline gene at one end, perhaps through a read error. The chain combines TRBV18 with TRBJ2-1, with a possible D match to TRBD2 (6 bases). The CDR3 has 12 amino acids. In germline, CDR1 is KGHSH, CDR2 LQKENI. In DNA form, the CDR3 reads TGTGCCAGCTCACCACCGGGACTGACTTTGCTCTTC. It translates to CASSPPGLTLLF.

V is TRBV27 and J is TRBJ2-7; 8 nucleotides match TRBD1. The V and J ends lost 8 bases and 2 bases, in that order; junction bases with no gene match: 8. The CDR3 covers 14 residues. Germline V CDR1 and CDR2: MNHEY, SMNVEV (reference sequence). The CDR3 protein is CASHPGTGPYEQYF. For the CDR3, the DNA is TGTGCCAGCCATCCAGGGACAGGACCCTACGAGCAGTACTTC.

This chain connects TRBV6-5 to TRBJ1-2, with no clear D. Germline V lookup: CDR1 MNHEY, CDR2 SVGAGI. The CDR3 contains 14 residues. V shed 2 bases and J shed 3 bases, with 10 bases lying between them. The CDR3 DNA reads as TGTGCCAGCAGTTACACTCGGCGGGACTATGGCTACACCTTC. The encoded protein is CASSYTRRDYGYTF.

In its sample, this clone was seen a few times. The V gene is TRBV5-6, the J gene TRBJ1-1; the match to TRBD1 covers 9 bases. The V gene end was trimmed by 2 bases and the J gene end by 7 bases; junction bases not matched to a gene: 6. CDR3 size: 14 residues. Germline lookup yields CDR1 SGHDT and CDR2 YYEEEE. CDR3 sequence: CASSFPGQGFEAFF. Here the CDR3 DNA reads TGTGCCAGCAGCTTCCCGGGACAGGGATTTGAAGCTTTCTTT. Full variable domain (remainder filled in from reference TRBV5-6 and TRBJ1-1): DAGVTQSPTHLIKTRGQQVTLRCSPKSGHDTVSWYQQALGQGPQFIFQYYEEEERQRGNFPDRFSGHQFPNYSSELNVNALLLGDSALYLCASSFPGQGFEAFFGQGTRLTVV.

This chain links TRBV6-4 with TRBJ2-7; TRBD2 matches at 9 bases. The ends lost 0 bases at V and 6 bases at J; junction bases unmatched: 9. CDR1 is MRHNA, CDR2 SNTAGT, per germline. This CDR3 has 16 residues. The CDR3 DNA reads as TGTGCCAGCAGTGACTCGCGGGGGGGCTGTCTCTGCGAGCAGTACTTC. Its translation: CASSDSRGGCLCEQYF.